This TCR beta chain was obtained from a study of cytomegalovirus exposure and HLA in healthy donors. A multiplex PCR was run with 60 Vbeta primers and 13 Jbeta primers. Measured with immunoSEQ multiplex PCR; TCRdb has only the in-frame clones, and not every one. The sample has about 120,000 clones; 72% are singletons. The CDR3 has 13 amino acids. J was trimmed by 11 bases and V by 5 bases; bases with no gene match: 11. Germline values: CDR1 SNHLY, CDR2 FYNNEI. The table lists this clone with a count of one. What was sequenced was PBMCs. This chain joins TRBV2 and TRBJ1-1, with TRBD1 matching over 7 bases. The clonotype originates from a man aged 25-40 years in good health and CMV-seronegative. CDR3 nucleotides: TGTGCCAGCAGTAATGCACAGGGGCCTGGGGCTTTCTTT. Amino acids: CASSNAQGPGAFF.